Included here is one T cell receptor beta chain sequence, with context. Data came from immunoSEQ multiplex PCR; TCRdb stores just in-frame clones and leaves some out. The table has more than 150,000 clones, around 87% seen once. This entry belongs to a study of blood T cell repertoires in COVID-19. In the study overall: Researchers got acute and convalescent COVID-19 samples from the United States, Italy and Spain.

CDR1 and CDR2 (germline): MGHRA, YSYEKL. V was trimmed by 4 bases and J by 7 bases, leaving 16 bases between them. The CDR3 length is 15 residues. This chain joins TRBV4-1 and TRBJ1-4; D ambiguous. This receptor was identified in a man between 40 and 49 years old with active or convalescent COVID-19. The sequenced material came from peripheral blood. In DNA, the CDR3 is TGCGCCAGCAGCCCTACTTCGAAGGGAGGTGAAAAACTGTTTTTT. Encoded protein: CASSPTSKGGEKLFF.